The 27 T cell receptor beta chains presented below share a single source sample, sequenced in a study of control samples from healthy donors and cancer patients. This table comes from immunoSEQ multiplex PCR, and its TCRdb copy is limited to in-frame clones, with some not included. The table lists around 55,000 clones, 90% to 96% of them singletons. The sample consisted of blood. The origin of the receptors is a woman aged 18 to 35 in good health.

The J gene is TRBJ1-2, the V gene TRBV10-3; no firm D call. Germline loops: CDR1 ENHRY, CDR2 SYGVKD. The V end lost 8 bases, the J end lost 8 bases, and 18 bases lay between the germline ends. The CDR3 is made up of 13 amino acids. The CDR3 loop reads CAIAHISRDGYTF. Here the CDR3 DNA reads TGTGCCATCGCTCATATTAGCCGTGACGGCTACACCTTC.

The chain joins TRBV5-1 to TRBJ1-3; D is uncertain. The CDR3 is made up of 14 amino acids. CDR1 is SGHRS, CDR2 YFSETQ, per germline. Trimming removed 0 bases from V and 4 bases from J, with 8 bases in between. The CDR3 DNA follows: TGCGCCAGCAGCTTGGCAACCGGCGGAAACACCATATATTTT. Protein: CASSLATGGNTIYF. Full variable domain (remainder filled in from reference TRBV5-1 and TRBJ1-3): KAGVTQTPRYLIKTRGQQVTLSCSPISGHRSVSWYQQTPGQGLQFLFEYFSETQRNKGNFPGRFSGRQFSNSRSEMNVSTLELGDSALYLCASSLATGGNTIYFGEGSWLTVV.

The chain carries TRBV29-1 and TRBJ2-7; D not resolved. The CDR3 is 13 residues long. Trimming stripped 6 bases from V and 0 bases from J, with 12 bases between. Germline loops: CDR1 SQVTM, CDR2 ANQGSEA. The CDR3, as DNA: TGCAGCGTCTCCCTTACAGACTCCTACGAGCAGTACTTC. This encodes CSVSLTDSYEQYF.

The chain recombines TRBV9 with TRBJ2-3, with D perhaps TRBD1 or TRBD2 (7 bases each). The V end lost 0 bases, the J end lost 0 bases, and 14 bases lay between the germline ends. Germline CDR1 is SGDLS and CDR2 is YYNGEE. The CDR3 extends over 17 amino acids. The CDR3 DNA reads TGTGCCAGCAGCGTAGAGGGGGCGGGGGCTAGCACAGATACGCAGTATTTT. This codes for CASSVEGAGASTDTQYF.

The gene calls are TRBV5-1 and TRBJ1-2; D remains ambiguous. CDR1 SGHRS and CDR2 YFSETQ come from the germline V gene. The V end lost 2 bases, the J end lost 8 bases, and 16 bases lay between the germline ends. The CDR3 sequence is 14 residues long. The DNA of the CDR3 is TGCGCCAGCAGCTTAGGATTGGGCACAGAGGGCTACACCTTC. Protein: CASSLGLGTEGYTF.

As regards this clone: This specimen includes other DNA sequences encoding the same CDR3. The J gene is TRBJ2-3, the V gene TRBV6-4; TRBD1 might be the D (5 bases). This CDR3 is 15 amino acids long. The V end was cut by 0 bases, the J end by 3 bases, with 10 bases between. Germline V gene sequence: CDR1 MRHNA, CDR2 SNTAGT. The DNA of the CDR3 is TGTGCCAGCAGTGACTCAGGGCAGGGAACAGATACGCAGTATTTT. Protein sequence: CASSDSGQGTDTQYF.

This chain joins TRBV6-2 or TRBV6-3 and TRBJ1-2; D not certain. CDR3 size: 15 residues. The ends were cut back, 0 bases at V and 2 bases at J, with 10 bases in the middle. Germline loops: CDR1 MNHEY, CDR2 SVGEGT. The CDR3 protein is CASSYSGSPNYGYTF. CDR3 nucleotides: TGTGCCAGCAGTTACTCCGGCAGTCCCAACTATGGCTACACCTTC.

In its sample, this clone was seen a few times. V is TRBV28 and J is TRBJ1-2; 10 bases line up with TRBD1. The CDR3 spans 13 residues. J lost 5 bases, V lost 5 bases, and 2 bases had no gene match. CDR1 is MDHEN and CDR2 is SYDVKM in the germline V gene. DNA for the CDR3: TGTGCCAGCAGTCGGGGACAGGGGTATGGCTACACCTTC. It is translated as CASSRGQGYGYTF.

This chain uses TRBV7-2 with TRBJ1-2; D is ambiguous. In germline, CDR1 is SGHTA, CDR2 FQGNSA. The CDR3 is 12 residues long. V lost 5 bases and J lost 8, with 12 bases in between. The CDR3 reads CASSQSGMGYTF. As DNA, the CDR3 is TGTGCCAGCAGCCAAAGTGGTATGGGCTACACCTTC. The full variable domain, completed using reference TRBV7-2 and TRBJ1-2, is GAGVSQSPSNKVTEKGKDVELRCDPISGHTALYWYRQSLGQGLEFLIYFQGNSAPDKSGLPSDRFSAERTGGSVSTLTIQRTQQEDSAVYLCASSQSGMGYTFGSGTRLTVV.

This rearrangement joins TRBV28 to TRBJ2-7, with unresolved D. Per germline, CDR1 MDHEN and CDR2 SYDVKM. The CDR3 has 12 amino acids. Trimming shortened V by 5 bases and J by 5 bases, and 10 bases separated the two germline ends. The CDR3 DNA reads as TGTGCCAGCAGTCCTATTTTCGACGAGCAGTACTTC. As protein: CASSPIFDEQYF.

The chain joins TRBV2 to TRBJ2-5; D not resolved. The germline gives CDR1 SNHLY, CDR2 FYNNEI. V lost 8 bases and J lost 2, with 6 bases in between. The CDR3 consists of 11 residues. DNA for the CDR3: TGTGCCAGCCGACGACAAGAGACCCAGTACTTC. Amino acids: CASRRQETQYF.

The chain joins TRBV20-1 to TRBJ2-7; 10 bases fit TRBD2. Trimming cost V 3 bases and J 4 bases; bases outside gene matches: 9. The CDR3 consists of 15 residues. Germline CDR1 reads DFQATT; CDR2 reads SNEGSKA (reference sequence). The CDR3 reads CSASVPGLANYEQYF. The CDR3 DNA reads as TGCAGTGCTAGTGTACCGGGACTAGCGAATTACGAGCAGTACTTC.

The rearrangement joins TRBV30 to TRBJ1-2, with D unresolved. Germline assignment: CDR1 GTSNPN and CDR2 SVGIG (reference sequence). Trimming took off 5 bases at V and 8 bases at J, with 9 bases between the two ends. This CDR3 spans 10 amino acids. This CDR3 reads CAWGKDGYTF. As DNA, the CDR3 is TGTGCCTGGGGGAAAGACGGCTACACCTTC. Complete variable domain (other parts from reference TRBV30 and TRBJ1-2): SQTIHQWPATLVQPVGSPLSLECTVEGTSNPNLYWYRQAAGRGLQLLFYSVGIGQISSEVPQNLSASRPQDRQFILSSKKLLLSDSGFYLCAWGKDGYTFGSGTRLTVV.

The V call is TRBV9, the J call TRBJ2-1; 8 bases match TRBD2. The trim removed 4 bases at V and 2 bases at J, leaving 5 bases unmatched. The CDR3 loop spans 15 amino acids. The germline gives CDR1 SGDLS, CDR2 YYNGEE. The CDR3 region is CASSPSGGTYNEQFF. The CDR3 coding sequence is TGTGCCAGCAGCCCGAGCGGGGGAACCTACAATGAGCAGTTCTTC.

The chain employs TRBV27 and TRBJ1-6, with a possible D match to TRBD1 (6 bases). V was clipped by 8 bases and J by 6 bases, with 17 bases between them. Germline V gene sequence: CDR1 MNHEY, CDR2 SMNVEV (reference sequence). The CDR3 has 15 residues. CDR3 in amino acids: CASRLGGSGNSPLHF. As DNA, the CDR3 is TGTGCCAGCCGATTGGGGGGCTCGGGTAATTCACCCCTCCACTTT.

This chain uses TRBV19 with TRBJ1-1; D unresolved. V shed 3 bases and J shed 8 bases, with 7 bases lying between them. CDR3 length: 11 residues. CDR1 and CDR2 (germline): LNHDA, SQIVND (reference sequence). The CDR3 nucleotides read TGTGCCAGTAGTATGGGAGAAGAAGCTTTCTTT. Translating gives CASSMGEEAFF.

The J gene is TRBJ1-2, the V gene TRBV14; no reliable D call. V was pared by 4 bases and J by 2 bases, with 14 bases between. Germline CDR1 and CDR2: SGHDN and FVKESK. The CDR3 contains 15 residues. The chain's CDR3 is CASSPPRYTNYGYTF. CDR3 DNA sequence: TGTGCCAGCAGCCCCCCCCGGTACACCAACTATGGCTACACCTTC.

The genes are TRBV19 and TRBJ2-1; TRBD1 might be the D (5 bases). With 5 bases removed from V and 4 bases from J, the gap between germline ends came to 18 bases. Looked up from germline, CDR1 is LNHDA and CDR2 is SQIVND (reference sequence). The CDR3 sequence is 16 residues long. CDR3 DNA sequence: TGTGCCAGTAGTTACTTTTTTGAGACAGCTTACAATGAGCAGTTCTTC. Translating it yields CASSYFFETAYNEQFF.

This clone was observed once. The chain is built from TRBV9 and TRBJ2-1; 11 bases fit TRBD2. V dropped 4 bases and J dropped 3; count of bases not matched to a gene: 3. This CDR3 spans 15 amino acids. Looked up from germline, CDR1 is SGDLS and CDR2 is YYNGEE. The CDR3 DNA follows: TGTGCCAGCAGCCCAGGACTAGCGGGCTACAATGAGCAGTTCTTC. Translated, it gives CASSPGLAGYNEQFF.

The chain uses TRBV11-2 and TRBJ1-1, with D unresolved. CDR3 length equals 15 residues. CDR1 is SGHAT, CDR2 FQNNGV, per germline. With 1 base removed from V and 2 bases from J, the gap between germline ends came to 11 bases. For the CDR3, the DNA is TGTGCCAGCAGCTTAGGAGCTAAACCCAACACTGAAGCTTTCTTT. Protein sequence: CASSLGAKPNTEAFF. Full variable domain (missing parts from reference TRBV11-2 and TRBJ1-1): EAGVAQSPRYKIIEKRQSVAFWCNPISGHATLYWYQQILGQGPKLLIQFQNNGVVDDSQLPKDRFSAERLKGVDSTLKIQPAKLEDSAVYLCASSLGAKPNTEAFFGQGTRLTVV.

CDR3 residues: CASSLQGPEAFF. CDR3 DNA sequence: TGTGCCAGCTCACTCCAGGGCCCTGAAGCTTTCTTT. The chain uses TRBV18 and TRBJ1-1; tentatively, D is TRBD1 (5 bases). The CDR3 spans 12 residues. CDR1 and CDR2 from the germline V gene are KGHSH and LQKENI. Trimming took off 4 bases at V and 6 bases at J, with 9 bases between the two ends.

The chain has TRBV30 and TRBJ1-4; D is possibly TRBD1 (5 bases). Germline V gene data show CDR1 as GTSNPN and CDR2 as SVGIG (reference sequence). The CDR3 has 13 residues. V was cut by 2 bases and J by 8 bases, with 12 bases left in between. CDR3 sequence: CAWSMGGTEKLFF. The CDR3 region has the DNA TGTGCCTGGAGTATGGGAGGGACCGAAAAACTGTTTTTT.

The CDR3 reads CASRAGSEQYF. The CDR3 DNA sequence: TGTGCCAGTAGGGCAGGGTCCGAGCAGTACTTC. This chain joins TRBV19 and TRBJ2-7, with D perhaps matching TRBD1 (5 bases). The CDR3 has 11 amino acids. The V gene lost 6 bases and the J gene lost 6 bases, with 9 bases spanning the gap. CDR1 and CDR2 from the germline V gene are LNHDA and SQIVND (reference sequence). The entire variable domain, with the rest obtained from reference TRBV19 and TRBJ2-7, is as follows: DGGITQSPKYLFRKEGQNVTLSCEQNLNHDAMYWYRQDPGQGLRLIYYSQIVNDFQKGDIAEGYSVSREKKESFPLTVTSAQKNPTAFYLCASRAGSEQYFGPGTRLTVT.

A single count supports this clone. V usage is TRBV7-9 and J usage is TRBJ1-2; D is uncertain. Germline CDR1 reads SEHNR; CDR2 reads FQNEAQ (reference sequence). V lost 2 bases to trimming and J lost 8 bases, with 9 bases between them. The length of the CDR3 is 12 residues. Here the CDR3 DNA reads TGTGCCAGCAGCTTAAATGGTTTCGGCTACACCTTC. Translation: CASSLNGFGYTF.

This clone was recorded once. The CDR3 nucleotides are TGTGCCAGCAGCGACAGGCAAAGCTCCTATAATTCACCCCTCCACTTT. It translates to CASSDRQSSYNSPLHF. The chain employs TRBV7-2 and TRBJ1-6, with D possibly matching TRBD1 (6 bases). CDR3 length: 16 amino acids. Germline CDR1 and CDR2: SGHTA and FQGNSA. V lost 5 bases, J lost 0 bases, and 11 bases lay in between.

The CDR3 sequence is CASSSGGARDTQYF. The CDR3 coding sequence is TGCGCCAGCAGCTCCGGGGGGGCCCGAGATACGCAGTATTTT. This sequence joins TRBV5-1 and TRBJ2-3, with 8 bases that match TRBD2. The germline gives CDR1 SGHRS, CDR2 YFSETQ. V gave up 3 bases and J gave up 5 bases; unmatched junction bases: 5. The CDR3 runs to 14 residues. Full variable domain (rest looked up from reference TRBV5-1 and TRBJ2-3): KAGVTQTPRYLIKTRGQQVTLSCSPISGHRSVSWYQQTPGQGLQFLFEYFSETQRNKGNFPGRFSGRQFSNSRSEMNVSTLELGDSALYLCASSSGGARDTQYFGPGTRLTVL.

This chain links TRBV18 with TRBJ1-2; maybe TRBD1 (5 bases). V dropped 1 base and J dropped 2 bases, with 8 bases sitting between them. Germline-derived CDR1 and CDR2 are KGHSH and LQKENI. CDR3 size: 14 residues. The CDR3 DNA follows: TGTGCCAGCTCACCACGGGACGGAAACTATGGCTACACCTTC. Protein sequence: CASSPRDGNYGYTF. Filled out from reference TRBV18 and TRBJ1-2, the complete variable domain reads NAGVMQNPRHLVRRRGQEARLRCSPMKGHSHVYWYRQLPEEGLKFMVYLQKENIIDESGMPKERFSAEFPKEGPSILRIQQVVRGDSAAYFCASSPRDGNYGYTFGSGTRLTVV.